Described below is a single T cell receptor beta chain sequence and its context. The data originate from a study of shared clonotypes between healthy human individuals. Healthy and HIV-negative, the adult donors had no recent acute infections or vaccinations. From CD4+ cells came CD45RA+ naive and CD45RA-negative memory subsets. The J segment lost 1 base and the V segment lost 6 bases, leaving 9 bases of the junction unmatched. Per the germline V gene, CDR1 is MNHEY and CDR2 is SMNVEV (reference sequence). This CDR3 spans 17 amino acids. Sequencing was performed with immunoSEQ multiplex PCR; in TCRdb, only in-frame clones are kept and a portion is missing. Of roughly 1,500,000 clones in the sample, approximately 98.5% were seen once.

The TCR was taken from a young man in good health. The V and J genes are TRBV27 and TRBJ1-5, with 10 bases identical to TRBD1. The sequencing input was naive CD4+ T cells sorted from blood. Indicated subset: CD45RA+ positively selected. In DNA, the CDR3 is TGTGCCAGCAGAAGTTGGAGGGGACAGGGGAGCAATCAGCCCCAGCATTTT. It yields the protein CASRSWRGQGSNQPQHF.